This T cell receptor beta chain was identified during a study of cytomegalovirus exposure and HLA in healthy donors. V dropped 7 bases and J dropped 7; count of bases not matched to a gene: 10. This CDR3 comprises 15 residues. From germline, CDR1 is MNHEY and CDR2 SVGAGI. In the PCR, 60 Vbeta and 13 Jbeta primers were used. This table comes from immunoSEQ multiplex PCR, and its TCRdb copy is limited to in-frame clones, with some not included. The data hold approximately 79,000 clones, with over 70% observed a single time. The sequence was obtained from a man aged 40-55 years in good health and CMV-seronegative. The source material was PBMCs. This sequence joins TRBV6-5 and TRBJ2-1, with 10 nucleotides matching TRBD1. CDR3 nucleotide sequence: TGTGCCAGCATCCGTGGGACAGGGGATCTGAATGAGCAGTTCTTC. Translation gives CASIRGTGDLNEQFF.